The rows below give T cell receptor beta chains drawn from one sample of a study of CD8 T cells in Susac syndrome. TCRdb ran MiXCR on the immunoSEQ multiplex PCR reads and lists one entry per CDR3 protein. The profile shows about 210,000 distinct CDR3 sequences, approximately 95% of them singletons. Sequencing used CD4+ T cells from PBMCs. These TCRs come from a human donor with multiple sclerosis. The CDR3 runs from the conserved cysteine through the conserved F or W. Fields, in order: V gene, clone size, J gene, D gene, CDR3 protein, CDR3 DNA. The D gene is left open where the match is weak. Clone size is given for some rows only: seen once, a few or many times, or a class if the clone is expanded.

V: TRBV29-1; size: .; J: TRBJ1-2; D: TRBD1; CDR3: CSVGQGGYGYTF; DNA: TGCAGCGTAGGACAGGGCGGGTATGGCTACACCTTC
V: TRBV20-1; size: .; J: TRBJ1-5; D: .; CDR3: CSAGTLGPIGPQHF; DNA: TGCAGTGCCGGGACCTTAGGACCCATCGGGCCCCAGCATTTT
V: TRBV3-1; size: once; J: TRBJ1-6; D: .; CDR3: CASSQTTVAARLALHF; DNA: TGTGCCAGCAGCCAAACGACAGTCGCAGCCCGACTTGCCCTCCACTTT
V: TRBV29-1; size: .; J: TRBJ2-2; D: TRBD2; CDR3: CSVSGRSTGELFF; DNA: TGCAGCGTTAGCGGGAGAAGTACCGGGGAGCTGTTTTTT
V: TRBV21-1; size: .; J: TRBJ1-5; D: .; CDR3: CASSHRDRVSNQPQHF; DNA: TGTGCCAGCAGCCACAGGGACAGGGTTAGCAATCAGCCCCAGCATTTT
V: TRBV13; size: .; J: TRBJ2-1; D: .; CDR3: CASSLLKGWASYNEQFF; DNA: TGTGCCAGCAGCCTTCTAAAGGGTTGGGCCTCCTACAATGAGCAGTTCTTC
V: TRBV19; size: .; J: TRBJ2-4; D: TRBD2; CDR3: CASSHVGGNIQYF; DNA: TGTGCCAGTAGTCACGTCGGGGGGAACATTCAGTACTTC
V: TRBV6-5; size: few; J: TRBJ1-5; D: .; CDR3: CASSYLLRQPQHF; DNA: TGTGCCAGCAGTTACCTGTTGAGACAGCCCCAGCATTTT
V: TRBV28; size: .; J: TRBJ2-3; D: .; CDR3: CASSLVGEDTQYF; DNA: TGTGCCAGCAGTTTGGTTGGGGAGGATACGCAGTATTTT
V: TRBV20-1; size: .; J: TRBJ2-4; D: .; CDR3: CSASLEGIQYF; DNA: TGCAGTGCTAGTCTAGAAGGCATTCAGTACTTC
V: TRBV4-1; size: .; J: TRBJ2-3; D: .; CDR3: CASSQESGPSTDTQYF; DNA: TGCGCCAGCAGCCAAGAGTCCGGGCCTAGCACAGATACGCAGTATTTT
V: TRBV18; size: .; J: TRBJ1-1; D: .; CDR3: CASSLDMANTEAFF; DNA: TGTGCCAGCTCACTCGACATGGCGAACACTGAAGCTTTCTTT
V: TRBV30; size: .; J: TRBJ1-2; D: .; CDR3: CAFLGVFYGYTF; DNA: TGTGCCTTCCTAGGCGTGTTCTATGGCTACACCTTC
V: TRBV6-5; size: .; J: TRBJ2-7; D: TRBD2; CDR3: CASSYLPGLAGPYEQYF; DNA: TGTGCCAGCAGTTACCTCCCTGGACTAGCGGGACCCTACGAGCAGTACTTC
V: TRBV6-5; size: .; J: TRBJ2-1; D: .; CDR3: CASSSPGLEIDEQFF; DNA: TGTGCCAGCAGCTCACCGGGCTTGGAAATTGATGAGCAGTTCTTC
V: TRBV7-9; size: .; J: TRBJ2-1; D: .; CDR3: CASSSYREGEQFF; DNA: TGTGCCAGCAGCTCCTACAGGGAGGGTGAGCAGTTCTTC
V: TRBV30; size: few; J: TRBJ1-5; D: .; CDR3: CAWSVPGAGQPQHF; DNA: TGTGCCTGGAGTGTACCGGGGGCAGGTCAGCCCCAGCATTTT
V: TRBV20-1; size: .; J: TRBJ2-3; D: TRBD1; CDR3: CSARESGQGVWSDTQYF; DNA: TGCAGTGCTAGAGAGAGTGGACAGGGGGTCTGGTCAGATACGCAGTATTTT
V: TRBV2; size: .; J: TRBJ2-5; D: TRBD1; CDR3: CASRGTGEETQYF; DNA: TGTGCCAGCAGGGGGACAGGGGAGGAGACCCAGTACTTC
V: TRBV10-3; size: .; J: TRBJ2-7; D: .; CDR3: CAISPRGSGSSYEQYF; DNA: TGTGCCATCAGTCCCCGAGGATCGGGGAGCTCCTACGAGCAGTACTTC
V: TRBV28; size: .; J: TRBJ2-1; D: TRBD2; CDR3: CASRRLAGINEQFF; DNA: TGTGCCAGCAGGAGACTAGCGGGAATCAATGAGCAGTTCTTC
V: TRBV29-1; size: .; J: TRBJ2-2; D: .; CDR3: CSVVRGSTGELFF; DNA: TGCAGCGTTGTACGCGGGTCTACCGGGGAGCTGTTTTTT
V: TRBV20-1; size: .; J: TRBJ1-4; D: .; CDR3: CSARGRSGDEKLFF; DNA: TGCAGTGCTAGAGGCAGGTCAGGGGATGAAAAACTGTTTTTT
V: TRBV7-8; size: once; J: TRBJ2-7; D: .; CDR3: CASSPLSMVGSSYEQYF; DNA: TGTGCCAGCAGCCCTCTTTCGATGGTGGGTAGCTCCTACGAGCAGTACTTC